This T cell receptor beta chain was obtained from a study of neurological immune-mediated disorders. Whole-study results and caveats: The absence of shared CDR3 amino acid sequences among expanded clones across subjects suggests private repertoires in all groups.

Germline V gene sequence: CDR1 MNHEY, CDR2 SVGAGI. The ends lost 7 bases at V and 7 bases at J; junction bases unmatched: 5. This CDR3 contains 13 residues. This clonotype came up many times. Its antigen remains unidentified. The cDNA was produced through 5'RACE with 10-nucleotide random UMIs. TCRdb processed the 5' RACE reads anew with MiXCR; each CDR3 protein has one entry. The sample consists of some 66,000 distinct CDR3 sequences, roughly 4.5% of them appearing once. The receptor comes from a man aged 30 to 45 with multiple sclerosis. The genes are TRBV6-5 and TRBJ2-2; TRBD1 matches at 8 bases. The sample consisted of PBMCs. CDR3 residues: CASMDRDGGELFF. CDR3 sequence (DNA): TGTGCCAGCATGGACAGGGATGGCGGGGAGCTGTTTTTT.